This TCR beta chain was profiled in a study of blood T cell repertoires in COVID-19. Study-wide context: The United States, Italy and Spain supplied acute and convalescent COVID-19 samples.

Authors' processing steps: Amplification with reference gene primers provided the estimates of nucleated cell counts. Profiled with immunoSEQ multiplex PCR; TCRdb holds only in-frame clones, not every one. D and trimming were read from the DNA, whereas the V and J calls and clone size are those reported in that table. The data contain under 200,000 clones, over 80% of them singletons. Germline-derived CDR1 and CDR2 are ENHRY and SYGVKD. V gave up 11 bases and J gave up 7 bases; unmatched junction bases: 11. CDR3 length: 14 amino acids. The receptor's source is an older woman who had recovered from COVID-19. The source material was peripheral blood. The genes are TRBV10-3 and TRBJ1-6, with TRBD1 matching over 7 bases. The CDR3 loop is CASTRDSSNSPLHF. The DNA of the CDR3 is TGTGCCTCCACTCGGGACAGCTCAAATTCACCCCTCCACTTT.